What follows is one T cell receptor beta chain and its context. Deletions cut 4 bases from V and 0 bases from J, with 10 bases between. Germline V gives CDR1 SQVTM, CDR2 ANQGSEA. The CDR3 totals 13 residues. This sample stems from a study of shared T cell receptors in the human thymus. Sequencing was performed with immunoSEQ multiplex PCR; in TCRdb, only in-frame clones are kept and a portion is missing. The sample yields hundreds of thousands of clones, 70% to 90% seen once. A further study also used this sample, focusing on human thymus T cells. That paper notes: Thymic material originated from resections removed in the course of corrective heart surgery.

The specimen sequenced was thymocytes. The receptor was isolated from a boy in the first two years of life with a congenital heart defect. The chain joins TRBV29-1 to TRBJ2-7; D is possibly TRBD2 (6 bases). The DNA for the CDR3 is TGCAGCGTTGTAGCGGACACCTCCTACGAGCAGTACTTC. Its translation is CSVVADTSYEQYF.